This is a list of T cell receptor beta chains from one sample in a study of T cell changes during pregnancy in multiple sclerosis. The protocol was immunoSEQ multiplex PCR, while the TCRdb copy is restricted to in-frame clones and leaves out a portion. The sample carries fewer than 95,000 clones, roughly nine tenths recorded once. The sample in question was peripheral blood, obtained in the first trimester of pregnancy. The receptors shown here come from a female donor in good health, enrolled as a control in a pregnancy study. Both conserved end residues are part of each CDR3. Fields, in order: J gene, V gene, clone size, D gene, CDR3 DNA, CDR3 protein. A D gene is named only where the DNA matches it firmly. Expanded clones are given a class, and other clones once, few, many or no size at all.

J gene: TRBJ2-1; V gene: TRBV7-8; clone size: -; D gene: TRBD2; CDR3 DNA: TGTGCCAGCAGCAGCCCCTACGCGGGAGAGGGATACAATGAGCAGTTCTTC; CDR3 protein: CASSSPYAGEGYNEQFF
J gene: TRBJ1-1; V gene: TRBV5-4; clone size: few; D gene: -; CDR3 DNA: TGTGCCAGCAGCTTCTCCCCCGGACAGGCTTTCTTT; CDR3 protein: CASSFSPGQAFF
J gene: TRBJ1-2; V gene: TRBV27; clone size: -; D gene: -; CDR3 DNA: TGTGCCAGCAGTCCAGGGAATGGCTACACCTTC; CDR3 protein: CASSPGNGYTF
J gene: TRBJ2-3; V gene: TRBV5-6; clone size: -; D gene: TRBD2; CDR3 DNA: TGTGCCAGCAGATCGACTAGCGGGAGACTAGATACGCAGTATTTT; CDR3 protein: CASRSTSGRLDTQYF
J gene: TRBJ2-7; V gene: TRBV19; clone size: once; D gene: TRBD2; CDR3 DNA: TGTGCCAGTAGTATCGGTAGCGGGAGCTCCTACGAGCAGTACTTC; CDR3 protein: CASSIGSGSSYEQYF
J gene: TRBJ2-1; V gene: TRBV25-1; clone size: -; D gene: -; CDR3 DNA: TGTGCCAGCAGTGAAAGTGCGGGGAGCTCCTACAATGAGCAGTTCTTC; CDR3 protein: CASSESAGSSYNEQFF
J gene: TRBJ2-3; V gene: TRBV7-9; clone size: -; D gene: -; CDR3 DNA: TGTGCCAGCAGCTTCGCCTCGGGCACAGATACGCAGTATTTT; CDR3 protein: CASSFASGTDTQYF
J gene: TRBJ2-2; V gene: TRBV15; clone size: -; D gene: -; CDR3 DNA: TGTGCCACCAGCAGAGATAGAGTGACCGGACTGAACACCGGGGAGCTGTTTTTT; CDR3 protein: CATSRDRVTGLNTGELFF
J gene: TRBJ2-1; V gene: TRBV9; clone size: -; D gene: TRBD1; CDR3 DNA: TGTGCCAGCAGCGTAGCGTCGAGACAGGGTTACAATGAGCAGTTCTTC; CDR3 protein: CASSVASRQGYNEQFF
J gene: TRBJ2-7; V gene: TRBV30; clone size: -; D gene: TRBD1; CDR3 DNA: TGTGCCTGGAGCCTGACAGGGGGAGCCTACGAGCAGTACTTC; CDR3 protein: CAWSLTGGAYEQYF
J gene: TRBJ2-1; V gene: TRBV18; clone size: -; D gene: TRBD2; CDR3 DNA: TGTGCCAGCTCACCCACAACATTAGCGGGAGGGCTCTTCAATGAGCAGTTCTTC; CDR3 protein: CASSPTTLAGGLFNEQFF
J gene: TRBJ1-5; V gene: TRBV28; clone size: -; D gene: -; CDR3 DNA: TGTGCCAGCAGACCCTCCGGGACAAAGAATCAGCCCCAGCATTTT; CDR3 protein: CASRPSGTKNQPQHF
J gene: TRBJ1-2; V gene: TRBV5-1; clone size: -; D gene: TRBD1; CDR3 DNA: TGCGCCAGCAGCTTAGGACAGGGCGCTGAATATGGCTACACCTTC; CDR3 protein: CASSLGQGAEYGYTF
J gene: TRBJ2-1; V gene: TRBV7-2; clone size: -; D gene: -; CDR3 DNA: TGTGCCAGCAGCTCGGACCCAGGGGTTTACAATGAGCAGTTCTTC; CDR3 protein: CASSSDPGVYNEQFF
J gene: TRBJ1-2; V gene: TRBV5-1; clone size: -; D gene: -; CDR3 DNA: TGCGCCAGCAGCTTGGGGGGGGAAACCTATGGCTACACCTTC; CDR3 protein: CASSLGGETYGYTF
J gene: TRBJ2-7; V gene: TRBV7-2; clone size: -; D gene: TRBD1; CDR3 DNA: TGTGCCAGCAGCTTGAACAGGGGTATTGTCATCTACGAGCAGTACTTC; CDR3 protein: CASSLNRGIVIYEQYF
J gene: TRBJ2-4; V gene: TRBV7-8; clone size: -; D gene: TRBD2; CDR3 DNA: TGTGCCAGCAGCCCAGGACTAGCGGGAACCAAAAACATTCAGTACTTC; CDR3 protein: CASSPGLAGTKNIQYF
J gene: TRBJ2-7; V gene: TRBV7-2; clone size: -; D gene: TRBD2; CDR3 DNA: TGTGCCAGCAGCTTACGGGGGGAGCGGGAGCAGTACTTC; CDR3 protein: CASSLRGEREQYF
J gene: TRBJ2-1; V gene: TRBV10-3; clone size: few; D gene: TRBD2; CDR3 DNA: TGTGCCATCAGTGTCGTAGCGGGGAGAAAGTATGGCAATGAGCAGTTCTTC; CDR3 protein: CAISVVAGRKYGNEQFF
J gene: TRBJ2-2; V gene: TRBV5-1; clone size: -; D gene: -; CDR3 DNA: TGCGCCAGCAGCGCCGGGGAGACGAACACCGGGGAGCTGTTTTTT; CDR3 protein: CASSAGETNTGELFF
J gene: TRBJ2-1; V gene: TRBV27; clone size: -; D gene: TRBD2; CDR3 DNA: TGTGCCAGCAGTTTGACGGCTAGCGGGACACTCAATGAGCAGTTCTTC; CDR3 protein: CASSLTASGTLNEQFF
J gene: TRBJ2-6; V gene: TRBV23-1; clone size: -; D gene: TRBD2; CDR3 DNA: TGCGCCAGCACCCCCGCGGGGAGGGGCCGCTGCACTGGGGCCAACGTCCTGACTTTC; CDR3 protein: CASTPAGRGRCTGANVLTF
J gene: TRBJ1-1; V gene: TRBV20-1; clone size: -; D gene: -; CDR3 DNA: TGCAGTGCTATACAGGTGACTGAAGCTTTCTTT; CDR3 protein: CSAIQVTEAFF
J gene: TRBJ2-1; V gene: TRBV4-1; clone size: -; D gene: TRBD2; CDR3 DNA: TGCGCCAGCAGCCAACCCGGGACTAGAAACAATGAGCAGTTCTTC; CDR3 protein: CASSQPGTRNNEQFF
J gene: TRBJ1-3; V gene: TRBV30; clone size: -; D gene: -; CDR3 DNA: TGTGCCTGGAGCCCGAGCGGGTTGGACACCATATATTTT; CDR3 protein: CAWSPSGLDTIYF
J gene: TRBJ1-2; V gene: TRBV28; clone size: -; D gene: -; CDR3 DNA: TGTGCCAGCAGTGTCCCGGACCCGGGGGTGTACGCCTTC; CDR3 protein: CASSVPDPGVYAF
J gene: TRBJ2-7; V gene: TRBV28; clone size: -; D gene: TRBD2; CDR3 DNA: TGTGCCAGCAGTTTACTGGCCGCGGGAGAATTCCCCTACGAGCAGTACTTC; CDR3 protein: CASSLLAAGEFPYEQYF
J gene: TRBJ1-2; V gene: TRBV10-2; clone size: -; D gene: TRBD1; CDR3 DNA: TGCGCCAGCAGAATATGGGACAGGGGGCGCGGAGGCTACACCTTC; CDR3 protein: CASRIWDRGRGGYTF
J gene: TRBJ2-3; V gene: TRBV5-1; clone size: -; D gene: -; CDR3 DNA: TGCGCCAGCAGCTTGAACGGCGGGACAGCAGATACGCAGTATTTT; CDR3 protein: CASSLNGGTADTQYF
J gene: TRBJ2-7; V gene: TRBV29-1; clone size: once; D gene: -; CDR3 DNA: TGCAGCGTCTACAGGGACAACGAGCAGTACTTC; CDR3 protein: CSVYRDNEQYF
J gene: TRBJ2-1; V gene: TRBV10-3; clone size: -; D gene: -; CDR3 DNA: TGTGCCATCAGTGAGTCTCGGAGGGGACCTAGCTCCTACAATGAGCAGTTCTTC; CDR3 protein: CAISESRRGPSSYNEQFF
J gene: TRBJ2-5; V gene: TRBV5-1; clone size: -; D gene: TRBD1; CDR3 DNA: TGCGCCAGCAGCACGGAGCCCGGGACAGGCCAAGAGACCCAGTACTTC; CDR3 protein: CASSTEPGTGQETQYF
J gene: TRBJ1-5; V gene: TRBV28; clone size: -; D gene: TRBD1; CDR3 DNA: TGTGCCAGCAGTCGGACAGGGATCAATCAGCCCCAGCATTTT; CDR3 protein: CASSRTGINQPQHF
J gene: TRBJ2-4; V gene: TRBV28; clone size: -; D gene: -; CDR3 DNA: TGTGCCAGCAGTTTCCAACGGGGGGCGCTGAACATTCAGTACTTC; CDR3 protein: CASSFQRGALNIQYF
J gene: TRBJ2-5; V gene: TRBV6-6; clone size: once; D gene: -; CDR3 DNA: TGTGCCAGCAGCTTACAGGGCTCCTGGGAAGAGACCCAGTACTTC; CDR3 protein: CASSLQGSWEETQYF
J gene: TRBJ2-7; V gene: TRBV5-1; clone size: -; D gene: -; CDR3 DNA: TGCGCCAGCAGCTCGGTTCTAGCCCCGTTTTACGAGCAGTACTTC; CDR3 protein: CASSSVLAPFYEQYF
J gene: TRBJ2-1; V gene: TRBV2; clone size: -; D gene: -; CDR3 DNA: TGTGCCAGCAGTGACCTTCATCGGGGTTCTGAGCAGTTCTTC; CDR3 protein: CASSDLHRGSEQFF
J gene: TRBJ2-4; V gene: TRBV19; clone size: -; D gene: -; CDR3 DNA: TGTGCCAGTAGTCCCCGGGACATTAACATTCAGTACTTC; CDR3 protein: CASSPRDINIQYF
J gene: TRBJ2-3; V gene: TRBV27; clone size: once; D gene: -; CDR3 DNA: TGTGCCAGCAGTTTAGGGGCGGGAAGAAGGACAGATACGCAGTATTTT; CDR3 protein: CASSLGAGRRTDTQYF
J gene: TRBJ2-5; V gene: TRBV11-2; clone size: -; D gene: -; CDR3 DNA: TGTGCCAGCAGCTTAGATCGGCAGATCAGGGCCCAGTACTTC; CDR3 protein: CASSLDRQIRAQYF
J gene: TRBJ1-5; V gene: TRBV2; clone size: -; D gene: TRBD1; CDR3 DNA: TGTGCCAGCAAGATGGGACAGGGGGCGCGGGGTTGGCAGCCCCAGCATTTT; CDR3 protein: CASKMGQGARGWQPQHF
J gene: TRBJ2-2; V gene: TRBV5-1; clone size: few; D gene: -; CDR3 DNA: TGCGCCAGCAGCTTGGGCGGGCAGAACACCGGGGAGCTGTTTTTT; CDR3 protein: CASSLGGQNTGELFF
J gene: TRBJ2-2; V gene: TRBV30; clone size: few; D gene: -; CDR3 DNA: TGTGCCTGGAGTGTCAGGGTTGGTGGGGAGCTGTTTTTT; CDR3 protein: CAWSVRVGGELFF
J gene: TRBJ2-7; V gene: TRBV4-1; clone size: -; D gene: TRBD1; CDR3 DNA: TGCGCCAGCAGCCCCGGACAGGGAGCTTACGAGCAGTACTTC; CDR3 protein: CASSPGQGAYEQYF